A selection of T cell receptor beta chains follows, all from one sample in a study of blood T cells in healthy people across ages. One entry per CDR3 protein results from TCRdb running MiXCR on the 5' RACE reads. The profile shows about 1,800,000 distinct CDR3 sequences, approximately 30% of them singletons. The sample comprised blood. The receptor set was obtained from a woman in her twenties or thirties in good health. The CDR3 runs from the conserved cysteine through the conserved F or W. Each record gives: J gene, D gene, V gene, clone size, CDR3 protein, CDR3 DNA. A D gene is named only where the DNA matches it firmly. Size is stated for part of the rows, as once, few or many counts, or as a class when the clone is expanded.

TRBJ2-7,.,TRBV25-1,.,CASSESQSYEQYF,TGTGCCAGCAGTGAATCCCAATCCTACGAGCAGTACTTC
TRBJ2-5,.,TRBV18,few,CASSPPAGEETQYF,TGTGCCAGCTCACCACCGGCAGGGGAAGAGACCCAGTACTTC
TRBJ1-4,.,TRBV7-9,few,CASSTSMGDEKLFF,TGTGCCAGCAGCACGTCCATGGGTGATGAAAAACTGTTTTTT
TRBJ2-1,.,TRBV5-4,few,CASRPGRENEQFF,TGTGCCAGCAGACCGGGACGGGAGAATGAGCAGTTCTTC
TRBJ2-1,.,TRBV5-1,few,CASSAPGLGANEQFF,TGCGCCAGCAGCGCCCCAGGGTTGGGAGCCAATGAGCAGTTCTTC
TRBJ1-1,TRBD1,TRBV9,.,CASSVLRTGESTEAFF,TGTGCCAGCAGCGTTTTAAGGACAGGGGAGAGCACTGAAGCTTTCTTT
TRBJ1-3,.,TRBV24-1,.,CATSDLCSSGNTIYF,TGTGCCACCAGTGATTTGTGTTCCTCTGGAAACACCATATATTTT
TRBJ1-2,TRBD1,TRBV30,few,CAWSVGQGNYGYTF,TGTGCCTGGAGTGTTGGACAGGGAAACTATGGCTACACCTTC
TRBJ2-5,.,TRBV10-3,.,CAIREGGTQETQYF,TGTGCCATCAGGGAGGGGGGGACCCAAGAGACCCAGTACTTC
TRBJ2-7,TRBD1,TRBV11-2,many,CASSLRRDRGFFHEQYF,TGTGCCAGCAGCTTACGCCGAGACAGGGGTTTTTTCCACGAGCAGTACTTC
TRBJ1-1,.,TRBV5-1,.,CASSLETPHEAFF,TGCGCCAGCAGCTTGGAGACCCCCCATGAAGCTTTCTTT
TRBJ2-7,.,TRBV12-3/TRBV12-4,.,CAGSLSGLAYEQYF,TGTGCCGGCAGTTTAAGTGGCCTTGCCTACGAGCAGTACTTC
TRBJ2-5,TRBD2,TRBV7-9,few,CASSLSVAGIETQYF,TGTGCCAGCAGCTTATCGGTAGCGGGGATAGAGACCCAGTACTTC
TRBJ1-2,.,TRBV7-9,.,CASRPGNANYGYTF,TGTGCCAGCAGGCCAGGGAATGCTAACTATGGCTACACCTTC
TRBJ1-2,.,TRBV19,.,CASSVRDGGYTF,TGTGCCAGTAGTGTCAGGGACGGGGGCTACACCTTC
TRBJ2-3,.,TRBV11-2,many,CASSDILGNSYTDTQYF,TGTGCCAGCAGCGATATTCTAGGGAACTCTTACACAGATACGCAGTATTTT
TRBJ2-5,.,TRBV25-1,.,CASSEWNGQETQYF,TGTGCCAGCAGTGAATGGAACGGCCAAGAGACCCAGTACTTC
TRBJ2-3,.,TRBV29-1,few,CSVSRSGDTQYF,TGCAGCGTTTCCAGGTCGGGAGATACGCAGTATTTT
TRBJ2-7,.,TRBV20-1,few,CPRTRAGFLYEQYF,TGCCCGCGGACGAGGGCGGGATTTCTCTACGAGCAGTACTTC
TRBJ2-7,.,TRBV5-1,.,CASSFDQRSYEQYF,TGCGCCAGCAGCTTCGACCAACGCTCCTACGAGCAGTACTTC